Listed below are T cell receptor beta chains from one sample, sequenced in a study of blood T cell repertoires in COVID-19. Produced via immunoSEQ multiplex PCR; TCRdb's table is partial and in-frame only. This sample yields some 180,000 clones, of which 65% to 90% are seen a single time; about 12% belongs to the top ten. Sequenced: peripheral blood. The receptors here all came from a human donor in a cohort sampled during active COVID-19. The CDR3 runs from the conserved cysteine through the conserved F or W. Each record gives: CDR3 length, clone size, V gene, D gene, J gene, CDR3 DNA, CDR3 protein. The D gene is left open where the match is weak. Clone sizes are given selectively: once, few, many, or a class where the clone is expanded.

>13|.|TRBV7-9|.|TRBJ1-2
TGTGCCAGCAGCTTAGGGGAGGCCTATGGCTACACCTTC
CASSLGEAYGYTF
>13|.|TRBV10-3|TRBD2|TRBJ2-7
TGTGCCATCAGAAAAGCGGGAGGGTACGAGCAGTACTTC
CAIRKAGGYEQYF
>14|.|TRBV28|TRBD1|TRBJ1-2
TGTGCCAGCAGTTTTGTACAGGGGGCGCAGGGCTACACCTTC
CASSFVQGAQGYTF
>15|few|TRBV7-6|TRBD2|TRBJ2-7
TGTGCCAGCAGCTTCCAAGCGGGATCGTTAAGCGAGCAGTACTTC
CASSFQAGSLSEQYF
>11|few|TRBV19|.|TRBJ2-1
TGTGCCAGCCAGGACTACAATGAGCAGTTCTTC
CASQDYNEQFF
>12|.|TRBV27|.|TRBJ2-3
TGTGCCAGCAGTAAGCTAACAGATACGCAGTATTTT
CASSKLTDTQYF
>17|.|TRBV19|TRBD1|TRBJ2-7
TGTGCCAGTAGTACCTCCGGGACAGGGTTTAGCATCTACGAGCAGTACTTC
CASSTSGTGFSIYEQYF
>12|.|TRBV21-1|.|TRBJ2-1
TGTGCCCTCCTCGGCACAGACAATGAGCAGTTCTTC
CALLGTDNEQFF
>16|.|TRBV20-1|.|TRBJ2-7
TGCAGTGCTAGTGAAATACAGGGCCCCGAATCCTACGAGCAGTACTTC
CSASEIQGPESYEQYF
>14|.|TRBV5-1|TRBD2|TRBJ2-7
TGCGCCAGCAGGGCGGGGGTAGGTTCCTACGAGCAGTACTTC
CASRAGVGSYEQYF
>15|.|TRBV7-9|.|TRBJ1-1
TGTGCCAGCAGCGCACGGGAGCAGGGAAACACTGAAGCTTTCTTT
CASSAREQGNTEAFF
>13|.|TRBV2|TRBD1|TRBJ1-4
TGTGCCAGCAGTCAGGGGGCCGGTGAAAAACTGTTTTTT
CASSQGAGEKLFF
>15|.|TRBV18|TRBD1|TRBJ2-1
TGTGCCAGCTCACCCCGGACAGGGAACTCCAATGAGCAGTTCTTC
CASSPRTGNSNEQFF
>16|.|TRBV21-1|.|TRBJ2-4
TGTGCCAGCAGCATAAGGGACAGGGTGTCCAAAAACATTCAGTACTTC
CASSIRDRVSKNIQYF
>14|once|TRBV19|TRBD1|TRBJ2-2
TGTGCCAGTAGGATTGGACAGGGTTTCGGGGAGCTGTTTTTT
CASRIGQGFGELFF
>14|.|TRBV28|.|TRBJ1-2
TGTGCCAGCAGTTTAGGCAGGGGATTCGGTGGCTACACCTTC
CASSLGRGFGGYTF
>16|.|TRBV2|.|TRBJ1-6
TGTGCCAGCAGTTCCGTCTCGGGGTCCTATAATTCACCCCTCCACTTT
CASSSVSGSYNSPLHF
>21|.|TRBV2|TRBD2|TRBJ2-7
TGTGCCAGCAGTGATCAGGCAGACCTTAGGGGTACTAGCGGGAGGGTGAGGAAGCAGTACTTC
CASSDQADLRGTSGRVRKQYF
>13|.|TRBV28|TRBD2|TRBJ2-1
TGTGCCGCAGGGACTAGCGTCCGCAATGAGCAGTTCTTC
CAAGTSVRNEQFF
>15|.|TRBV5-1|.|TRBJ2-1
TGCGCCAGCAGCTTGGAACTAGCAGACTACAATGAGCAGTTCTTC
CASSLELADYNEQFF
>13|.|TRBV18|.|TRBJ1-1
TGTGCCAGCTCACCATCCATGAACACTGAAGCTTTCTTT
CASSPSMNTEAFF
>15|.|TRBV19|.|TRBJ1-1
TGTGCCAGTAGTATGATTTGGCTCCGGAACACTGAAGCTTTCTTT
CASSMIWLRNTEAFF